Below are 5 T cell receptor beta chains sequenced from a single sample in a study of blood T cell repertoires in COVID-19. Generated by immunoSEQ multiplex PCR, the TCRdb table keeps only in-frame clones and is missing some. Here the sample spans around 150,000 clones, roughly 84% being singletons. Sequencing was done on a sample of peripheral blood. These receptors were taken from a man aged 30 to 39 with COVID-19, enrolled during active disease.

Written as DNA, the CDR3 is TGTGCCAGCAGTTCAGATCTGAATAGCAATCAGCCCCAGCATTTT. Its protein product is CASSSDLNSNQPQHF. This rearrangement joins TRBV28 to TRBJ1-5, with D hard to call. The CDR3 has 15 amino acids. The ends were cut back, 4 bases at V and 0 bases at J, with 10 bases in the middle. Germline V gene lookup returns CDR1 MDHEN and CDR2 SYDVKM.

This sequence joins TRBV6-5 and TRBJ1-2; TRBD1 aligns across 8 bases. This CDR3 comprises 16 residues. The V gene end was trimmed by 0 bases and the J gene end by 4 bases; junction bases not matched to a gene: 7. CDR1 MNHEY and CDR2 SVGAGI come from the germline V gene. CDR3 residues: CASSYSARGQGYGYTF. In nucleotides, the CDR3 is TGTGCCAGCAGTTACTCGGCCAGGGGGCAGGGCTATGGCTACACCTTC.

The chain is built from TRBV6-6 and TRBJ1-5, with 7 bases matching TRBD1. Germline V gene sequence: CDR1 MNHNY, CDR2 SVGAGI (reference sequence). The CDR3 spans 14 residues. The trim removed 6 bases at V and 7 bases at J, leaving 9 bases unmatched. This chain's CDR3 is CASRPGQPGQPQHF. As DNA, the CDR3 is TGTGCCAGCAGACCGGGACAGCCTGGCCAGCCCCAGCATTTT.

The CDR3 region has the DNA TGTGCCAGCACCCGGGGGGGCACAGATACGCAGTATTTT. Protein product: CASTRGGTDTQYF. The rearrangement links TRBV5-4 to TRBJ2-3; TRBD2 matches 7 bases. The CDR3 is 13 amino acids. Germline V gene data show CDR1 as SGHNT and CDR2 as YYREEE (reference sequence). The ends lost 6 bases at V and 1 base at J; junction bases unmatched: 2.

This sequence joins TRBV5-4 and TRBJ2-3; D not resolved. V lost 4 bases and J lost 8, with 17 bases in between. The germline CDR1 and CDR2 sequences are SGHNT and YYREEE (reference sequence). The CDR3 length is 14 residues. CDR3 in amino acids: CASSVDSYGGTQYF. Written as DNA, the CDR3 is TGTGCCAGCAGCGTCGACTCTTACGGCGGTACGCAGTATTTT. The whole variable domain, filled in from reference TRBV5-4 and TRBJ2-3, reads ETGVTQSPTHLIKTRGQQVTLRCSSQSGHNTVSWYQQALGQGPQFIFQYYREEENGRGNFPPRFSGLQFPNYSSELNVNALELDDSALYLCASSVDSYGGTQYFGPGTRLTVL.